A single sample gave rise to the 21 T cell receptor beta chains below, sequenced in a study of cytomegalovirus exposure and HLA in healthy donors. PCR amplification relied on 60 Vbeta primers (plus 13 Jbeta primers). The assay was immunoSEQ multiplex PCR, and TCRdb's table has in-frame clones only and misses some. The sample has more than 140,000 clones. The sequenced sample consisted of PBMCs. These receptors originate from a woman aged 18-35 years in good health and CMV-seronegative.

The chain combines TRBV2 with TRBJ2-1, with TRBD2 matching over 7 bases. CDR1 SNHLY and CDR2 FYNNEI come from the germline V gene. The CDR3 is 14 amino acids. V shed 5 bases and J 7 bases; nucleotides not matched to a gene: 8. The chain's CDR3 is CASSWVGGINEQFF. As DNA, the CDR3 is TGTGCCAGCAGTTGGGTGGGAGGGATAAATGAGCAGTTCTTC.

As DNA, the CDR3 is TGCGCCAGCAGCCCGGACAGGGGGCTGGGTGGGGCCAACGTCCTGACTTTC. As protein: CASSPDRGLGGANVLTF. The V call is TRBV5-1, the J call TRBJ2-6, with 11 bases matching TRBD1. The CDR3 runs 17 residues. The J segment lost 3 bases and the V segment lost 4 bases, leaving 6 bases of the junction unmatched. CDR1 is SGHRS and CDR2 is YFSETQ in the germline V gene.

This chain links TRBV29-1 with TRBJ1-5; a possible D gene is TRBD1 (5 bases). CDR1 is SQVTM, CDR2 ANQGSEA, per germline. The CDR3 is 13 amino acids. Between the trimmed V and J ends, which lost 6 bases and 4 bases, there was a span of 13 bases. The CDR3 DNA follows: TGCAGCGTGGCTTCGGGGGGGAATCAGCCCCAGCATTTT. Protein product: CSVASGGNQPQHF.

V and J are TRBV27 and TRBJ2-6, with 8 nucleotides matching TRBD1. The CDR3 loop spans 17 amino acids. After removal of 3 bases from V and 1 base from J, the junction contained 5 bases not matched to a gene. Per the germline V gene, CDR1 is MNHEY and CDR2 is SMNVEV (reference sequence). For the CDR3, the DNA is TGTGCCAGCAGTTTCAGCAGGGGGCTGTCTGGGGCCAACGTCCTGACTTTC. This encodes CASSFSRGLSGANVLTF.

V usage is TRBV30 and J usage is TRBJ1-2; 7 bases are a match to TRBD1. V lost 3 bases to trimming and J lost 5 bases; unmatched junction nucleotides: 12. The germline gives CDR1 GTSNPN, CDR2 SVGIG (reference sequence). The CDR3 length is 15 residues. Written as DNA, the CDR3 is TGTGCCTGGAGAAGGACAGGAGGCTCCTCTTATGGCTACACCTTC. This translates into CAWRRTGGSSYGYTF.

CDR3 in DNA: TGTGCCTGGAGACGGGACAAAGGCACAGATACGCAGTATTTT. It translates to CAWRRDKGTDTQYF. V and J are TRBV30 and TRBJ2-3, with a tentative D call TRBD1 (6 bases). Trimming removed 3 bases at V and 1 base at J, with 11 bases between. Germline CDR1 reads GTSNPN; CDR2 reads SVGIG (reference sequence). CDR3 length: 14 residues.

V is TRBV6-1 and J is TRBJ1-3; 7 bases align to TRBD1. The CDR3 covers 16 residues. The germline CDR1 and CDR2 sequences are MNHNS and SASEGT. The V gene end was trimmed by 4 bases and the J gene end by 0 bases; junction bases not matched to a gene: 6. The CDR3 region has the DNA TGTGCCAGCAGTGTTAACAGGGGCCCCTCTGGAAACACCATATATTTT. It codes for CASSVNRGPSGNTIYF.

About this clone itself: The junction shows a germline mismatch at one end, possibly a read error. The chain links TRBV7-7 to TRBJ2-5; D is unclear. Germline assignment: CDR1 SSHAT and CDR2 FNYEAQ (reference sequence). This CDR3 is built from 13 residues. CDR3 region: CASSWSERETQYF. DNA of the CDR3: TGTGCTAGCAGCTGGTCGGAGAGGGAGACCCAGTACTTC.

The gene calls are TRBV7-9 and TRBJ1-5, with D possibly TRBD1 on 6 matching bases. The CDR3 length is 15 residues. The germline V gene encodes CDR1 SEHNR and CDR2 FQNEAQ (reference sequence). The V end was cut by 2 bases, the J end by 7 bases, with 15 bases between. CDR3 DNA: TGTGCCAGCAGCTTATCCGGGCAGGGGTACCAGCCCCAGCATTTT. Protein sequence: CASSLSGQGYQPQHF.

This chain's CDR3 is CARSLEEGASNQPQHF. In DNA form, the CDR3 reads TGTGCCAGAAGCTTGGAAGAGGGGGCTAGCAATCAGCCCCAGCATTTT. This chain joins TRBV5-3 and TRBJ1-5; 7 bases are shared with TRBD1. TRBV5-3 is given ORF status, its function remaining uncertain. V lost 0 bases and J lost 0; bases outside the gene matches: 3. The CDR3 totals 16 residues.

V gene TRBV18 combines with J gene TRBJ2-7, with D possibly matching TRBD1 (5 bases). The V gene lost 2 bases and the J gene lost 6 bases, with 17 bases spanning the gap. The CDR3 runs to 15 residues. The germline gives CDR1 KGHSH, CDR2 LQKENI. CDR3 sequence: CASSPSRRENGEQYF. The CDR3 bases are TGTGCCAGCTCACCATCGCGCAGGGAAAACGGCGAGCAGTACTTC.

J is TRBJ1-2 and V is TRBV15, with a weak D call TRBD1 (6 bases). V was pared by 5 bases and J by 4 bases, with 17 bases between. The length of the CDR3 is 15 residues. CDR1 and CDR2 from the germline V gene are LNHNV and YYDKDF (reference sequence). CDR3 in amino acids: CATSGRGGAGYGYTF. DNA of the CDR3: TGTGCCACCAGCGGGAGGGGGGGGGCTGGCTATGGCTACACCTTC.

The chain uses TRBV5-1 and TRBJ2-1; 13 bases map to TRBD2. V lost 4 bases and J lost 5; bases outside the gene matches: 6. CDR1 and CDR2 from the germline V gene are SGHRS and YFSETQ. The length of the CDR3 is 16 residues. Here the CDR3 DNA reads TGCGCCAGCAGCAGAACTAGCGGGGGGGGAGACAATGAGCAGTTCTTC. Amino acids: CASSRTSGGGDNEQFF.

CDR3 nucleotides: TGTGCCAGCTCACTCTCGATTGGCGACAGCTCCTACAATGAGCAGTTCTTC. Its translation: CASSLSIGDSSYNEQFF. The chain couples TRBV18 to TRBJ2-1, with D possibly being TRBD1 (5 bases). V was clipped by 4 bases and J by 0 bases, with 16 bases between them. The CDR3 totals 17 residues. In germline, CDR1 is KGHSH, CDR2 LQKENI.

V is TRBV19 and J is TRBJ2-3; D is unresolved. Germline CDR1 reads LNHDA; CDR2 reads SQIVND (reference sequence). V shed 5 bases and J shed 4 bases, with 7 bases lying between them. The CDR3 extends over 12 amino acids. The CDR3 bases are TGTGCCAGTAGTCTCATAGCAGATACGCAGTATTTT. Translated: CASSLIADTQYF.

The chain uses TRBV28 and TRBJ2-7, with 11 positions matching TRBD1. V was pared by 6 bases and J by 6 bases, with 7 bases of the junction left unmatched. The CDR3 spans 14 residues. Germline V CDR1 and CDR2: MDHEN, SYDVKM. For the CDR3, the DNA is TGTGCCAGCAGCCATCCCGGGACAGGGGGCGAGCAGTACTTC. Translating gives CASSHPGTGGEQYF.

This sequence joins TRBV5-1 and TRBJ2-3; D might be TRBD2 (6 bases). The germline CDR1 and CDR2 sequences are SGHRS and YFSETQ. The CDR3 loop spans 14 amino acids. V lost 7 bases and J lost 5, with 17 bases in between. This chain's CDR3 is CASCRLDGLDTQYF. The CDR3 DNA follows: TGCGCCAGCTGCAGACTAGATGGTTTAGATACGCAGTATTTT.

The genes are TRBV2 and TRBJ1-4; TRBD1 matches 8 bases. V shed 6 bases and J 4 bases; nucleotides not matched to a gene: 13. The CDR3 runs to 17 residues. Germline values: CDR1 SNHLY, CDR2 FYNNEI. In nucleotides, the CDR3 is TGTGCCAGCAGACGCACCGAGGACAGGGCCAGTAATGAAAAACTGTTTTTT. Protein product: CASRRTEDRASNEKLFF.

The rearrangement links TRBV5-1 to TRBJ1-2; D is undetermined. CDR1 is SGHRS, CDR2 YFSETQ, per germline. This CDR3 has 14 residues. Trimming cost V 5 bases and J 2 bases, with 13 bases left between them. The CDR3 bases are TGCGCCAGCAGTCCCTCCCCGGGGAACTATGGCTACACCTTC. Its translation: CASSPSPGNYGYTF.

The V gene is TRBV10-3, the J gene TRBJ2-1; possible D gene TRBD2, 6 bases. Trimming took off 5 bases at V and 10 bases at J, with 9 bases between the two ends. This CDR3 contains 11 residues. Germline CDR1 ENHRY, CDR2 SYGVKD. CDR3 DNA: TGTGCCATCAGTCCGGGACTCGAGCAGTTCTTC. Protein sequence: CAISPGLEQFF.

This sequence joins TRBV4-1 and TRBJ1-2, with 7 bases identical to TRBD1. CDR1 is MGHRA and CDR2 is YSYEKL in the germline V gene. V trimming: 0 bases; J trimming: 8 bases; junction bases outside the gene matches: 9. The CDR3 is 15 amino acids. This CDR3 is CASSQDTQDRRGYTF. The CDR3 DNA sequence: TGCGCCAGCAGCCAAGATACCCAGGACAGGCGGGGCTACACCTTC.